These 20 T cell receptor beta chains share one sample of origin, sequenced in a study of blood T cells in healthy people across ages. PCR was performed a second time for roughly 7 to 11 cycles using a sample-barcoded 5' primer and a J-beta primer mix. TCRdb used MiXCR to reprocess the 5' RACE reads, holding one entry per CDR3 protein. The sample comprises 1,800,000 or so distinct CDR3 sequences, roughly 43% of which are singletons, and 20% to 25% rests with the top ten. The sample taken for sequencing was blood. Receptor source: a human donor in good health.

The V and J genes are TRBV4-3 and TRBJ2-5; tentative D call: TRBD1 (5 bases). The CDR3 consists of 17 residues. CDR1 is LGHNA, CDR2 YSLEER, per germline. The ends were cut back, 0 bases at V and 4 bases at J, with 18 bases in the middle. The CDR3 is CASSQDLMPGLTETQYF. DNA for the CDR3: TGCGCCAGCAGCCAAGACCTCATGCCAGGGCTAACAGAGACCCAGTACTTC.

The CDR3 DNA reads as TGTGCCAGCAGTACCCCAGCAGGGGTGCCTTCTGGGGCCAACGTCCTGACTTTC. It translates to CASSTPAGVPSGANVLTF. The J gene is TRBJ2-6, the V gene TRBV6-1, with D perhaps TRBD1 (6 bases). The germline V gene has CDR1 MNHNS and CDR2 SASEGT. This CDR3 is built from 18 residues. V was shortened by 5 bases and J by 1 base, with 18 bases between the two germline ends.

This clonotype has just a few counts. V usage is TRBV4-1 and J usage is TRBJ2-7, with D uncertain. Trimming shortened V by 0 bases and J by 4 bases, and 10 bases separated the two germline ends. This CDR3 has 14 amino acids. Germline V gene sequence: CDR1 MGHRA, CDR2 YSYEKL. The CDR3 DNA sequence: TGCGCCAGCAGCCAAGAGACGGAAAGTTACGAGCAGTACTTC. As protein: CASSQETESYEQYF.

The V gene is TRBV29-1, the J gene TRBJ2-1; no firm D call. Trimming cost V 4 bases and J 7 bases, with 14 bases left between them. There are 13 residues in the CDR3. Germline V lookup: CDR1 SQVTM, CDR2 ANQGSEA. The CDR3 sequence: CSVVTPNANEQFF. The CDR3 nucleotides are TGCAGCGTTGTAACGCCGAACGCTAATGAGCAGTTCTTC.

This clonotype has a handful of counts. This chain links TRBV24-1 with TRBJ2-1; 9 positions match TRBD1. This CDR3 is built from 13 residues. Trimming took 2 bases from V and 8 from J; bases not matched to a gene: 0. The germline V gene encodes CDR1 KGHDR and CDR2 SFDVKD. The CDR3 region is CATSDWTGDEQFF. CDR3 in DNA: TGTGCCACCAGTGATTGGACAGGGGATGAGCAGTTCTTC.

Of note for this clonotype: Germline and junction disagree at one end, which may indicate a read error. J is TRBJ1-1 and V is TRBV19; D is undetermined. This CDR3 is 14 amino acids long. Germline V CDR1 and CDR2: LNHDA, SQIVND (reference sequence). The CDR3 spells CASSPPTRGRKAFF. As DNA, the CDR3 is TGCGCCAGTAGTCCCCCTACGAGAGGGAGGAAAGCTTTCTTT.

The gene calls are TRBV5-1 and TRBJ2-3; D is perhaps TRBD1 (5 bases). Germline-derived CDR1 and CDR2 are SGHRS and YFSETQ. This CDR3 contains 15 residues. Trimming removed 4 bases at V and 6 bases at J, with 18 bases between. CDR3 sequence reads: CASSLQGAPSDTQYF. CDR3 in DNA: TGCGCCAGCAGCCTACAAGGGGCGCCTTCCGATACGCAGTATTTT.

The chain employs TRBV29-1 and TRBJ2-3; no clear D. V dropped 8 bases and J dropped 3 bases, with 9 bases sitting between them. Germline loops: CDR1 SQVTM, CDR2 ANQGSEA. CDR3 size: 11 residues. This CDR3 reads CSCGLTDTQYF. Here the CDR3 DNA reads TGCAGCTGCGGATTGACAGATACGCAGTATTTT.

V gene TRBV4-1 combines with J gene TRBJ2-4; D could derive from TRBD1 or TRBD2 (5 bases each). TRBJ2-5 matches the DNA end more closely, so the J call is doubtful. There are 17 residues in the CDR3. The germline V gene has CDR1 MGHRA and CDR2 YSYEKL. The CDR3 nucleotides are TGCGCCAGCGGCTCCCAAGCTCAGGTCCTGGGGGTGGAGACCCAGTACTTC. It encodes CASGSQAQVLGVETQYF.

CDR3 nucleotide sequence: TGTGCCAGCAGCTCACAGGGGAAGGCTGAAGCTTTCTTT. It yields the protein CASSSQGKAEAFF. The gene calls are TRBV7-8 and TRBJ1-1; 7 nucleotides line up with TRBD1. This CDR3 is 13 amino acids long. In germline, CDR1 is SGHVS, CDR2 FQNEAQ. Germline trimming cut 4 bases from V and 6 bases from J; bases unmatched to any gene: 5.

This clonotype was counted a few times. The chain uses TRBV25-1 and TRBJ2-7, with 10 nucleotides matching TRBD1. Germline V CDR1 and CDR2: MGHDK, SYGVNS. The CDR3 is made up of 16 amino acids. The junction had 7 bases not matched to a gene; V was cut back by 4 bases and J by 1 base. The DNA of the CDR3 is TGTGCCAGCAGTGGGGCCGGGACAGGGGCTTCCTACGAGCAGTACTTC. It translates to CASSGAGTGASYEQYF.

This clonotype turned up a few times. The chain carries TRBV20-1 and TRBJ1-2; 8 bases agree with TRBD1. V shed 7 bases, J shed 10 bases, and the junction held 8 bases outside the gene matches. Looked up from germline, CDR1 is DFQATT and CDR2 is SNEGSKA (reference sequence). CDR3 size: 11 residues. CDR3: CSVPGQELYTF. The CDR3 nucleotides are TGCAGTGTACCGGGACAGGAACTCTACACCTTC.

This chain connects TRBV4-2 to TRBJ2-1, with TRBD2 matching 8 bases. The CDR3 has 16 residues. Trimming removed 2 bases from V and 8 bases from J; junction bases left unmatched: 11. Germline CDR1 reads LGHNA; CDR2 reads YNFKEQ. DNA of the CDR3: TGTGCCAGCAGCCAATCGGGGGGGCTAGAGTGGGATGAGCAGTTCTTC. Translated: CASSQSGGLEWDEQFF.

V is TRBV6-1 and J is TRBJ2-3; tentative D call: TRBD2 (7 bases). The CDR3 has 15 amino acids. With 9 bases removed from V and 7 bases from J, the gap between germline ends came to 23 bases. In germline, CDR1 is MNHNS, CDR2 SASEGT. CDR3 sequence reads: CASDVGGQILHTQYF. CDR3 bases: TGTGCCAGTGATGTCGGGGGGCAGATCTTACATACGCAGTATTTT.

Notes on this clonotype: Germline and junction disagree at one end, which may indicate a read error. J is TRBJ1-2 and V is TRBV6-1; TRBD1 matches 7 bases. Per germline, CDR1 MNHNS and CDR2 SASEGT. This CDR3 is 14 amino acids long. In DNA, the CDR3 is TGTGCCAGCAGTTTACAGGGGCCGATCTATGGCTACATCTTC. This translates into CASSLQGPIYGYIF.

V gene TRBV6-1 combines with J gene TRBJ1-3; D is undetermined. The germline V and J ends were trimmed by 2 bases and 0 bases, with 17 bases remaining between them. Germline V lookup: CDR1 MNHNS, CDR2 SASEGT. The CDR3 is 18 amino acids. The CDR3 here is CASSETEQSLYSGNTIYF. For the CDR3, the DNA is TGTGCCAGCAGTGAAACCGAACAGAGCCTATACTCTGGAAACACCATATATTTT.

This chain's CDR3 is CASSLDWGAGAGYTF. The CDR3 nucleotides read TGTGCCAGCAGCTTAGACTGGGGGGCGGGAGCTGGCTACACCTTC. The rearrangement links TRBV7-2 to TRBJ1-2, with D tentatively TRBD1 (6 bases). Looked up from germline, CDR1 is SGHTA and CDR2 is FQGNSA. The V and J ends lost 1 base and 7 bases respectively, with 16 bases between them. The CDR3 covers 15 residues.

V gene TRBV6-5 combines with J gene TRBJ1-2; D call uncertain. Trimming removed 0 bases at V and 4 bases at J, with 15 bases between. Per the germline V gene, CDR1 is MNHEY and CDR2 is SVGAGI. There are 16 residues in the CDR3. CDR3 in DNA: TGTGCCAGCAGTTACTCTAGTTCCGCAAGCGGCTATGGCTACACCTTC. Amino acid sequence: CASSYSSSASGYGYTF.

This clonotype showed up just a few times. The rearrangement joins TRBV20-1 to TRBJ2-5; 11 nucleotides align to TRBD2. The V gene's germline CDR1 is DFQATT and CDR2 SNEGSKA (reference sequence). Trimming cost V 5 bases and J 4 bases; bases outside gene matches: 12. There are 16 residues in the CDR3. The CDR3 is CSAPPLGLAGGETQYF. In DNA, the CDR3 is TGCAGTGCTCCGCCCCTTGGGCTAGCGGGGGGAGAGACCCAGTACTTC.

The V gene is TRBV24-1, the J gene TRBJ2-2, with 8 positions matching TRBD1. V was clipped by 4 bases and J by 6 bases; unmatched bases: 12. The CDR3 extends over 17 amino acids. Germline CDR1 is KGHDR and CDR2 is SFDVKD. CDR3 sequence reads: CATSDPGQGVVPGELFF. The CDR3 nucleotides read TGTGCCACCAGTGACCCTGGACAGGGAGTGGTTCCCGGGGAGCTGTTTTTT.